The clone carrying this T cell receptor (beta chain) was recorded only once. The record originates from a study of cytomegalovirus exposure and HLA in healthy donors. For the study at large: In terms of ancestry, the Caucasian-associated cluster contained 81% of the approximately 400 genotyped donors.

60 Vbeta and 13 Jbeta primers were used in PCR. Some clones are missing from TCRdb's copy, which holds only in-frame ones; the method was immunoSEQ multiplex PCR. The profile covers about 150,000 clones, with 63% appearing a single time and 7% to 8.5% taken by the ten largest. The source of this sequence is a woman aged 60-75 years in good health and CMV-seropositive. The sample taken for sequencing was PBMCs.

In nucleotides, the CDR3 is TGTGCCAGTAGTATCCGGCAGGGTCTCTACGAGCAGTACTTC. As protein: CASSIRQGLYEQYF. This sequence joins TRBV19 and TRBJ2-7; maybe TRBD1 (5 bases). Germline CDR1 reads LNHDA; CDR2 reads SQIVND (reference sequence). V lost 3 bases to trimming and J lost 3 bases, with 12 bases between them. CDR3 length: 14 amino acids.